The 10 T cell receptor beta chains below all came from one sample that was sequenced in a study of T cell responses to AZD1222 COVID-19 vaccine (dated by TCRdb to the early 2020s). The protocol used for the library was the immunoSEQ multiplex PCR assay. The source is immuneACCESS, and TCRdb retained only in-frame sequences with V and J called. Part of the clones is not carried over; for the studies checked, unresolved V genes explain less than half of this, and the remainder is unexplained. The sample table contains about 63,000 clones; only one count was recorded for over 75% of them. Of the sample, roughly 19% is held by the ten largest clones. Taken with the paper, the label for time point translates to: baseline before first vaccination. Sequenced material: peripheral blood, taken on day 0 of AZD1222 vaccination. The receptors derive from an adult in good health.

The rearrangement links TRBV3-1 (or the pseudogene TRBV3-2) to TRBJ1-4; 10 positions agree with TRBD1. J lost 7 bases, V lost 2 bases, and 10 bases had no gene match. The CDR3 consists of 17 residues. The germline gives CDR1 LGHDT, CDR2 YNNKEL (reference sequence). For the CDR3, the DNA is TGTGCCAGCAGCCAAAGGGACAGGGGCCTCCTGTCTGAAAAACTGTTTTTT. It specifies CASSQRDRGLLSEKLFF.

V and J are TRBV6-5 and TRBJ2-6; no clear D. This CDR3 is built from 16 residues. V was shortened by 1 base and J by 4 bases, with 11 bases between the two germline ends. Germline loops: CDR1 MNHEY, CDR2 SVGAGI. The CDR3 sequence: CASSYLGLGGANVLTF. The DNA of the CDR3 is TGTGCCAGCAGTTACTTGGGGTTGGGAGGGGCCAACGTCCTGACTTTC.

The rearrangement joins TRBV10-3 to TRBJ2-1, with D perhaps matching TRBD1 or TRBD2 (5 bases each). The CDR3 is made up of 15 amino acids. Germline V lookup: CDR1 ENHRY, CDR2 SYGVKD. Trimming cost V 3 bases and J 2 bases, with 11 bases left between them. This CDR3 is CAISDLGVTYNEQFF. The CDR3 DNA sequence: TGTGCCATCAGTGATCTGGGGGTTACCTACAATGAGCAGTTCTTC.

In its sample, this clone was seen once. The genes are TRBV19 and TRBJ2-5; 7 bases match TRBD1. Trimming removed 1 base from V and 1 base from J; junction bases left unmatched: 9. Germline CDR1 LNHDA, CDR2 SQIVND (reference sequence). The length of the CDR3 is 17 residues. In DNA form, the CDR3 reads TGTGCCAGTAGTATAGCTCAGGGGGTCGGGGTCCAAGAGACCCAGTACTTC. Its protein product is CASSIAQGVGVQETQYF.

This chain joins TRBV10-3 and TRBJ1-1; 8 nucleotides agree with TRBD1. The length of the CDR3 is 18 residues. Germline V gives CDR1 ENHRY, CDR2 SYGVKD. The V segment lost 6 bases and the J segment 4 bases; nucleotides outside the gene matches: 19. The CDR3 DNA sequence: TGTGCCATCAGATCCAATGGACAGGGAATTATGGGGCGCACTGAAGCTTTCTTT. Amino acid sequence: CAIRSNGQGIMGRTEAFF.

The rearrangement uses TRBV5-1 and TRBJ2-7; unclear D gene. The CDR3 length is 13 residues. Between the trimmed V and J ends, which lost 0 bases and 3 bases, there was a span of 7 bases. Germline CDR1 reads SGHRS; CDR2 reads YFSETQ. The CDR3 DNA is TGCGCCAGCAGCTTGGCCGTTGACTACGAGCAGTACTTC. Translation: CASSLAVDYEQYF.

The CDR3 coding sequence is TGTGCCATCAGTGAGTCGACACCTGGGGCCAACGTCCTGACTTTC. It specifies CAISESTPGANVLTF. The chain links TRBV10-3 to TRBJ2-6, with D hard to call. The CDR3 consists of 15 residues. Germline V lookup: CDR1 ENHRY, CDR2 SYGVKD. The germline V and J ends were trimmed by 0 bases and 2 bases, with 5 bases remaining between them.

The rearrangement links TRBV15 to TRBJ1-2; D unclear. The V gene's germline CDR1 is LNHNV and CDR2 YYDKDF (reference sequence). CDR3 length: 15 residues. V was cut by 0 bases and J by 1 base, with 9 bases left in between. This CDR3 is CATSRDPGFNYGYTF. CDR3 sequence (DNA): TGTGCCACCAGCAGAGATCCGGGCTTTAACTATGGCTACACCTTC.

The rearrangement uses TRBV11-2 and TRBJ1-3, with unresolved D. Germline CDR1 is SGHAT and CDR2 is FQNNGV. V was trimmed by 3 bases and J by 4 bases, leaving 16 bases between them. The CDR3 extends over 16 amino acids. CDR3 sequence reads: CASSFSGGDSGNTIYF. For the CDR3, the DNA is TGTGCCAGCAGCTTTTCCGGCGGAGATTCAGGAAACACCATATATTTT.

V is TRBV2 and J is TRBJ2-7; 9 nucleotides match TRBD1. There are 11 residues in the CDR3. The germline CDR1 and CDR2 sequences are SNHLY and FYNNEI. Trimming at V came to 8 bases and at J to 9 bases, leaving 5 bases not matched to a gene. The CDR3 DNA follows: TGTGCCAGCGGGACAGGGTTCGGGCAGTACTTC. Amino acid sequence: CASGTGFGQYF.